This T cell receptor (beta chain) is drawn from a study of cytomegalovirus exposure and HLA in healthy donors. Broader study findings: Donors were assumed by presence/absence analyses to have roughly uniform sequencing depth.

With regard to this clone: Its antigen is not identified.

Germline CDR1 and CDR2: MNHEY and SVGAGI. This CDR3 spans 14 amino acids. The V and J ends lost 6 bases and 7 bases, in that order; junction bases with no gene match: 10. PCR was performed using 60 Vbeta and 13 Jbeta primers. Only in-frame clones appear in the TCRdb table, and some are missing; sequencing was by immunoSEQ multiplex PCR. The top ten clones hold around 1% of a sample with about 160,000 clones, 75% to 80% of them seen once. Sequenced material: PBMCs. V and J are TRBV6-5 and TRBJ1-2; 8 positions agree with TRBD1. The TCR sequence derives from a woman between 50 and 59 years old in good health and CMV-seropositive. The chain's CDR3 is CASRVGQAAGGYTF. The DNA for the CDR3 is TGTGCCAGCAGAGTGGGACAGGCCGCGGGTGGCTACACCTTC.